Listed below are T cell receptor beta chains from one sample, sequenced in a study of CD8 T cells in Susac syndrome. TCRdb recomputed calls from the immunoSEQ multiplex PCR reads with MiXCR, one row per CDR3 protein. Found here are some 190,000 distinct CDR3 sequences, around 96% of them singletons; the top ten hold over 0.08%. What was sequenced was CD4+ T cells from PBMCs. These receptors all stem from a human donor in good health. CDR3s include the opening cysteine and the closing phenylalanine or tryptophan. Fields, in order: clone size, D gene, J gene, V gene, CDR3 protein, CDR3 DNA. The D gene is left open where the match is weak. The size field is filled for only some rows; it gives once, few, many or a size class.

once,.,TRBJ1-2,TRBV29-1,CSVEVTASYGYTF,TGCAGCGTTGAAGTGACAGCGAGCTATGGCTACACCTTC
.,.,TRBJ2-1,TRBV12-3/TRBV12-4,CASTFQSGLYNEQFF,TGTGCCAGCACCTTCCAGAGCGGACTCTACAATGAGCAGTTCTTC
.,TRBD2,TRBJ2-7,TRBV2,CASSVVSGIVEQYF,TGTGCCAGCAGTGTGGTTAGCGGGATAGTCGAGCAGTACTTC
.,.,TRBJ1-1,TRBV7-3,CASSLSAGYTEAFF,TGTGCCAGCAGCTTATCGGCAGGGTACACTGAAGCTTTCTTT
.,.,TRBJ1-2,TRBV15,CATSRGDSPSGYTF,TGTGCCACCAGCAGAGGGGACTCCCCAAGCGGCTACACCTTC
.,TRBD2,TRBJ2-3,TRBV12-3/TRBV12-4,CASSPGTSGRTTDTQYF,TGTGCCAGCAGTCCCGGGACTAGCGGGAGAACCACAGATACGCAGTATTTT
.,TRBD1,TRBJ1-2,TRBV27,CASRRSPRQGNGYTF,TGTGCCAGCAGGCGTTCCCCCAGACAGGGAAATGGCTACACCTTC
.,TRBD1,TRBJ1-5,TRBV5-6,CASSLQGAHQPQHF,TGTGCCAGCAGCTTACAGGGGGCTCATCAGCCCCAGCATTTT
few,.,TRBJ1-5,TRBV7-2,CASSLAQGNQPQHF,TGTGCCAGCAGCTTAGCGCAGGGTAATCAGCCCCAGCATTTT
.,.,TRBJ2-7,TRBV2,CASSDFAGEQYF,TGTGCCAGCAGTGATTTTGCGGGAGAGCAGTACTTC
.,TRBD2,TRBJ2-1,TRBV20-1,CSARVAGVYNEQFF,TGCAGTGCTAGAGTAGCGGGAGTCTACAATGAGCAGTTCTTC
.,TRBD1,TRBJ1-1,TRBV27,CASSFRGQGTFF,TGTGCCAGCAGTTTCCGGGGACAGGGAACTTTCTTT
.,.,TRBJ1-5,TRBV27,CASSLRNNQPQHF,TGTGCCAGCAGTTTAAGGAACAATCAGCCCCAGCATTTT
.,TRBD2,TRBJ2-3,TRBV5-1,CASSQSGTSDVSQYF,TGCGCCAGCAGCCAATCCGGGACTAGCGACGTGTCGCAGTATTTT
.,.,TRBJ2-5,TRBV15,CATSRVSGGVFLETQYF,TGTGCCACCAGCAGAGTGAGCGGAGGGGTGTTTTTGGAGACCCAGTACTTC
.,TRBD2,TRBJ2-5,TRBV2,CASLSRAGAIQETQYF,TGTGCCAGCCTAAGTCGGGCGGGAGCCATCCAAGAGACCCAGTACTTC
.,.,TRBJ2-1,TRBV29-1,CSVGQGRNEQFF,TGCAGCGTTGGCCAGGGGAGGAATGAGCAGTTCTTC
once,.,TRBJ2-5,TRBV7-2,CASSPQGGGAETQYF,TGTGCCAGCAGCCCTCAGGGGGGCGGGGCGGAGACCCAGTACTTC
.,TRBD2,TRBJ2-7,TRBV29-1,CSVERREAPYEQYF,TGCAGCGTTGAGAGGCGGGAGGCCCCATACGAGCAGTACTTC
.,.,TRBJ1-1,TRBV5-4,CASSFPAGRSNTEAFF,TGTGCCAGCAGCTTTCCCGCAGGGCGGAGTAACACTGAAGCTTTCTTT
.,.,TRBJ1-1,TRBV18,CASSPLPVMNTEAFF,TGTGCCAGCTCACCATTGCCGGTCATGAACACTGAAGCTTTCTTT
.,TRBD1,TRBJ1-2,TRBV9,CASSEGFGTGKYGYTF,TGTGCCAGCAGCGAAGGATTCGGGACAGGGAAGTATGGCTACACCTTC
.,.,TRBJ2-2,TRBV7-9,CASSLTLEHTGELFF,TGTGCCAGCAGCTTAACACTGGAACACACCGGGGAGCTGTTTTTT
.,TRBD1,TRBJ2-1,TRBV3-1,CASSQLGQGAYNEQFF,TGTGCCAGCAGCCAACTAGGACAGGGGGCATACAATGAGCAGTTCTTC
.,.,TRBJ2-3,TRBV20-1,CSARVGTTTDTQYF,TGCAGTGCTAGAGTTGGGACAACCACAGATACGCAGTATTTT
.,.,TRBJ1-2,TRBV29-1,CSVSMANYGYTF,TGCAGCGTTTCGATGGCTAACTATGGCTACACCTTC
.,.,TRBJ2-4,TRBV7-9,CASSLGQDNIQYF,TGTGCCAGCAGCTTAGGACAGGACAACATTCAGTACTTC
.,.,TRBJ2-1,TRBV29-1,CSVEWPQTGEQFF,TGCAGCGTTGAGTGGCCCCAAACCGGTGAGCAGTTCTTC
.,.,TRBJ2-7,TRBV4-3,CASSQVLLGLQYF,TGCGCCAGCAGCCAAGTTCTTCTTGGGTTGCAGTACTTC
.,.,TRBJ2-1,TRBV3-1,CASSQDRPTEQFF,TGTGCCAGCAGCCAAGATCGCCCTACTGAGCAGTTCTTC
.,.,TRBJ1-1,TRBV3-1,CASSQEDLLATEAFF,TGTGCCAGCAGCCAGGAGGACCTTTTGGCGACTGAAGCTTTCTTT
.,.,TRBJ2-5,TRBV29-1,CSVAHKETQYF,TGCAGCGTTGCCCATAAAGAGACCCAGTACTTC
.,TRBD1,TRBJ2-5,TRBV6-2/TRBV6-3,CASSPQGDLQETQYF,TGTGCCAGCAGTCCCCAGGGGGACCTACAAGAGACCCAGTACTTC
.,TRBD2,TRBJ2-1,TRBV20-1,CSADPGLAGYNEQFF,TGCAGTGCGGACCCGGGACTAGCGGGGTACAATGAGCAGTTCTTC
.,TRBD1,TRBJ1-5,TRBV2,CASTGGSQPQHF,TGTGCCAGCACAGGGGGCAGCCAGCCCCAGCATTTT
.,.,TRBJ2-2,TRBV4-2,CASSQEVDAGELFF,TGTGCCAGCAGCCAAGAGGTTGATGCCGGGGAGCTGTTTTTT
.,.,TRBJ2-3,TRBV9,CASSAALTQYF,TGTGCCAGCAGCGCAGCCCTTACGCAGTATTTT
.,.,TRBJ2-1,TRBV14,CASSQEHEQFF,TGTGCCAGCAGCCAAGAACATGAGCAGTTCTTC
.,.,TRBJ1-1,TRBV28,CASMTTEAFF,TGTGCCAGCATGACCACTGAAGCTTTCTTT
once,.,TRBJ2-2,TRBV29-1,CSVGGGTGHTGELFF,TGCAGCGTTGGGGGCGGGACTGGTCACACCGGGGAGCTGTTTTTT
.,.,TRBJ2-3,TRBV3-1,CASSNPTDTQYF,TGTGCCAGCAGCAATCCCACAGATACGCAGTATTTT
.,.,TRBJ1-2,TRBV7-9,CASSPTRGANNYGYTF,TGTGCCAGCAGCCCAACCCGGGGGGCGAATAACTATGGCTACACCTTC
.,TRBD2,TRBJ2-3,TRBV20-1,CSAGLTSGSISTDTQYF,TGCAGTGCTGGCTTGACTAGCGGGAGTATCAGCACAGATACGCAGTATTTT
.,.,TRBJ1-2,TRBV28,CASGLNYGYTF,TGTGCCAGCGGTCTTAACTATGGCTACACCTTC
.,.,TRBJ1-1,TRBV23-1,CATPRKNTEAFF,TGCGCCACCCCTCGGAAGAACACTGAAGCTTTCTTT
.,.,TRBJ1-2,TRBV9,CASSVDGGHGYTF,TGTGCCAGCAGCGTGGATGGGGGGCATGGCTACACCTTC
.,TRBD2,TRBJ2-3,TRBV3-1,CASSQPGLAATDTQYF,TGTGCCAGCAGCCAACCGGGACTAGCGGCCACAGATACGCAGTATTTT
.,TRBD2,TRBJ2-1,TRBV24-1,CATSDFGTSGRIAAQFF,TGTGCCACCAGTGATTTTGGGACTAGCGGGAGGATTGCCGCGCAGTTCTTC
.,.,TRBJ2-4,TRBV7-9,CASSLGDTWGIQYF,TGTGCCAGCAGCTTAGGGGACACTTGGGGCATTCAGTACTTC
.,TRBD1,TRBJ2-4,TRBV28,CASSQGVGVDIQYF,TGTGCCAGCAGCCAGGGGGTCGGGGTTGACATTCAGTACTTC
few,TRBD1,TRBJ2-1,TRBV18,CASSLGQVNEQFF,TGTGCCAGCTCACTCGGACAGGTCAATGAGCAGTTCTTC
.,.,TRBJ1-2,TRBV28,CASSSDSYGYTF,TGTGCCAGCAGTTCGGACAGCTATGGCTACACCTTC
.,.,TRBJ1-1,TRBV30,CAWAAGRPNTEAFF,TGTGCCTGGGCCGCGGGACGGCCGAACACTGAAGCTTTCTTT
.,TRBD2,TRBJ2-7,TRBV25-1,CASSESGTSGSQYF,TGTGCCAGCAGTGAAAGTGGGACTAGCGGGAGCCAGTACTTC
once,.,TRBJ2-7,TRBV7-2,CASSQGSGRAQYF,TGTGCCAGCTCCCAGGGGTCGGGGCGAGCGCAGTACTTC
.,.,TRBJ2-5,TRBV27,CARAPPQYF,TGTGCCAGGGCCCCTCCCCAGTACTTC
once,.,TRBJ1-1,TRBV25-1,CASSEFGQREAFF,TGTGCCAGCAGTGAGTTCGGACAACGTGAAGCTTTCTTT
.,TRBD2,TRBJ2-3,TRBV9,CASSESGPAGVKYF,TGTGCCAGCAGCGAGAGCGGCCCAGCGGGAGTGAAGTATTTT
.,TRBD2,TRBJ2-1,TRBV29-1,CSVRASGHNEQFF,TGCAGCGTAAGGGCTAGCGGACACAATGAGCAGTTCTTC
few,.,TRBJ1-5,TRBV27,CASSLTGRDQPQHF,TGTGCCAGCAGTTTGACAGGTCGGGATCAGCCTCAGCATTTT